The entry below describes one T cell receptor beta chain. The data were obtained in a study of blood T cell repertoires in COVID-19. For the study at large: Italy, Spain and the United States were the sources of the convalescent and acute COVID-19 samples. T cells, B-cell-depleted T cells, or PBMCs provided the cDNA or gDNA that served as material.

In the original analysis: Reference gene primer amplification yielded estimated nucleated cell counts. Sequenced by immunoSEQ multiplex PCR; TCRdb stores in-frame clones only, minus some. The V and J calls and clone size were taken over from that table, and D and trimming were inferred from the DNA. The sample yields approximately 70,000 clones, about nine tenths seen once. V dropped 6 bases and J dropped 2; count of bases not matched to a gene: 4. The germline V gene encodes CDR1 SGHNT and CDR2 YYREEE (reference sequence). The CDR3 is made up of 14 amino acids. Material: peripheral blood. The chain recombines TRBV5-4 with TRBJ2-1, with 8 bases identical to TRBD1. The receptor was isolated from a woman aged 70-85 years with acute or convalescent COVID-19. The DNA of the CDR3 is TGTGCCAGCATGAGGACAGGGCCCTACAATGAGCAGTTCTTC. This codes for CASMRTGPYNEQFF.